This TCR beta chain was documented in a study of cytomegalovirus exposure and HLA in healthy donors. This clone was detected once. Both 60 Vbeta primers and 13 Jbeta primers went into the PCR. Sequencing was performed with immunoSEQ multiplex PCR; in TCRdb, only in-frame clones are kept and a portion is missing. The table shows some 120,000 clones, with approximately 81% occurring only once. The CDR3 runs to 14 residues. Germline-derived CDR1 and CDR2 are SQVTM and ANQGSEA. With 2 bases clipped from V and 3 bases from J, the junction kept 5 bases outside the gene matches. Sequenced: PBMCs. The TCR was taken from a man between 18 and 35 years old in good health and CMV-seronegative. The rearrangement links TRBV29-1 to TRBJ1-1; TRBD1 agrees at 8 bases. The CDR3 DNA sequence: TGCAGCGTTGAACCAAACAGGGGGGACACTGAAGCTTTCTTT. Translated: CSVEPNRGDTEAFF.